This T cell receptor (beta chain) was obtained from a study of CD8 T cells in ankylosing spondylitis. MiXCR, run by TCRdb on the 5' RACE reads, gives a single entry per CDR3 protein. In the table there are around 210,000 distinct CDR3 sequences, less than 9.5% of which are singletons. Regarding the study as a whole: Both synovial fluid and blood in reactive arthritis had previously been reported to carry some motif variants.

V lost 2 bases, J lost 8 bases, and 12 bases stayed unmatched. The CDR3 runs 16 residues. In germline, CDR1 is SGHTA, CDR2 FQGNSA. The table lists this clonotype with many counts. Its specificity is not known. Specimen: blood, either unsorted or a sorted T cell fraction (not recorded which). This chain uses TRBV7-2 with TRBJ2-1; TRBD2 matches 7 bases. The origin of this receptor is a female donor with ankylosing spondylitis or in good health (not recorded which). This CDR3 reads CASSLNAGAMEDEQFF. The CDR3 bases are TGTGCCAGCAGCTTAAATGCGGGAGCTATGGAAGATGAGCAGTTCTTC. Together with reference TRBV7-2 and TRBJ2-1, the CDR3 gives the full variable domain: GAGVSQSPSNKVTEKGKDVELRCDPISGHTALYWYRQSLGQGLEFLIYFQGNSAPDKSGLPSDRFSAERTGGSVSTLTIQRTQQEDSAVYLCASSLNAGAMEDEQFFGPGTRLTVL.